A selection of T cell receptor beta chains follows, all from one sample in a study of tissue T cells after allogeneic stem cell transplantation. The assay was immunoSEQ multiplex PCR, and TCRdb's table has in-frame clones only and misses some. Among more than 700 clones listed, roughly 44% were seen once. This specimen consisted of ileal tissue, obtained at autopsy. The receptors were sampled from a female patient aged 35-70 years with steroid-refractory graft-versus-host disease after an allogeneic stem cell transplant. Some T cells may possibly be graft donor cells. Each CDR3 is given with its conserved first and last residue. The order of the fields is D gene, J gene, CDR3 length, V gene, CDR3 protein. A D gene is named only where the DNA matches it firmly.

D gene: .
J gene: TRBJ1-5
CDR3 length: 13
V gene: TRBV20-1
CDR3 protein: CSASTVSNQPQHF

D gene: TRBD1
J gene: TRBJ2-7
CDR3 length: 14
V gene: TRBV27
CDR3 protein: CASSLMTGVYEQYF

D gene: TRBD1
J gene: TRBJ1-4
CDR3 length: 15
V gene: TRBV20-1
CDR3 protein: CSAIDRVGDNEKLFF

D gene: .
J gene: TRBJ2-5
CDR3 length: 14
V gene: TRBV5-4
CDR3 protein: CASSPDGRWETQYF

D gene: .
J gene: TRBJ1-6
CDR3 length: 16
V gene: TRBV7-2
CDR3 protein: CASSPVSYVHNSPLHF

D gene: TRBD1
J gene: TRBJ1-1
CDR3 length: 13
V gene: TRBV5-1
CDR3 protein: CASSPGGRTEAFF

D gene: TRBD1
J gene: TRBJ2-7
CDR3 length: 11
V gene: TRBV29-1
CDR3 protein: CSGGQGYGQYF

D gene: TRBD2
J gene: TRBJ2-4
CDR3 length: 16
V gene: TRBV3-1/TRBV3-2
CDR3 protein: CASSQASGGVKNIQYF

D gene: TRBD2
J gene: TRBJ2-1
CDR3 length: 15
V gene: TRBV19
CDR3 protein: CASREGLGGLREQFF

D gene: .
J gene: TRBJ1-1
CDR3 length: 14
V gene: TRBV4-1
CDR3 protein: CASSQDLGAGEAFF